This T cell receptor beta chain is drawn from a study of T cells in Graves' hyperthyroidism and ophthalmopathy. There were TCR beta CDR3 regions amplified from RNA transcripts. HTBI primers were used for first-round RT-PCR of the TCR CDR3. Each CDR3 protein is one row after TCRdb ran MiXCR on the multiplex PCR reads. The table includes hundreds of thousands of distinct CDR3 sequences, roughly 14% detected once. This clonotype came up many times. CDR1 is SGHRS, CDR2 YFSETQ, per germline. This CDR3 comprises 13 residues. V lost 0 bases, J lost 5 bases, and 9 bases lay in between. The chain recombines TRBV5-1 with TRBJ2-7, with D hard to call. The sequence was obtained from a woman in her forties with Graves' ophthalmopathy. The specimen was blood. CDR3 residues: CASSLVGIHEQYF. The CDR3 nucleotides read TGCGCCAGCAGCTTGGTAGGGATCCACGAGCAGTACTTC.